One and the same sample provided the 19 T cell receptor beta chains below, sequenced in a study of CD8 T cells in Susac syndrome. With random hexamers, roughly 0.45 to 1 ug RNA was reverse transcribed. TCRdb called the immunoSEQ multiplex PCR reads again in MiXCR, with one record for every CDR3 protein. The sample records 200,000 to 300,000 distinct CDR3 sequences, approximately 92% being singletons. The sample taken for sequencing was CD4+ T cells from PBMCs. Receptor source: a human donor with multiple sclerosis.

The chain carries TRBV6-5 and TRBJ1-2; TRBD1 matches at 10 bases. CDR1 and CDR2 (germline): MNHEY, SVGAGI. V shed 2 bases, J shed 4 bases, and the junction held 7 bases outside the gene matches. This CDR3 spans 16 amino acids. In DNA, the CDR3 is TGTGCCAGCAGTTACCGGGACAGGGGCTTCGGCTATGGCTACACCTTC. Translating it yields CASSYRDRGFGYGYTF.

The genes are TRBV10-3 and TRBJ2-1; D might be TRBD2 (6 bases). This CDR3 has 12 residues. Germline CDR1 ENHRY, CDR2 SYGVKD. Trimming pared 10 bases from V and 8 bases from J, leaving 15 bases between. The CDR3 region is CATMTQRDEQFF. DNA for the CDR3: TGTGCCACCATGACCCAGCGGGATGAGCAGTTCTTC.

The chain has TRBV20-1 and TRBJ2-7; 7 nucleotides agree with TRBD1. Trimming cost V 6 bases and J 2 bases; bases outside gene matches: 7. Germline V CDR1 and CDR2: DFQATT, SNEGSKA (reference sequence). The CDR3 runs 13 residues. The CDR3 DNA reads TGCAGTGCCATCCCGGGGACAGCCTACGAGCAGTACTTC. Its translation: CSAIPGTAYEQYF.

The J gene is TRBJ2-4, the V gene TRBV5-1, with 8 bases fitting TRBD1. The CDR3 has 16 amino acids. With V trimmed by 0 bases and J by 6 bases, 8 bases remained unmatched. Germline V gives CDR1 SGHRS, CDR2 YFSETQ. The CDR3 protein is CASSLVTGETGNIQYF. CDR3 in DNA: TGCGCCAGCAGCTTGGTGACAGGGGAGACAGGAAACATTCAGTACTTC.

This chain connects TRBV20-1 to TRBJ2-7, with D maybe TRBD2 (5 bases). In germline, CDR1 is DFQATT, CDR2 SNEGSKA (reference sequence). The CDR3 sequence is 14 residues long. V was pared by 3 bases and J by 0 bases, with 12 bases between. The CDR3 nucleotides read TGCAGTGCTAGCGGGGTCCTAAGCTCCTACGAGCAGTACTTC. This sequence encodes CSASGVLSSYEQYF.

The V gene is TRBV11-3, the J gene TRBJ1-1; 7 positions agree with TRBD1. Germline lookup yields CDR1 SGHNT and CDR2 YENEEA. Losses at the gene ends were 4 bases for V and 4 bases for J; bases not matched to a gene: 12. This CDR3 region has 16 residues. For the CDR3, the DNA is TGTGCCAGCAGCTCCGGACAGGCAGGCAGTAGCACTGAAGCTTTCTTT. Its translation: CASSSGQAGSSTEAFF.

CDR3 sequence: CASSSNLGQYETQYF. CDR3 DNA sequence: TGTGCCAGCAGCTCTAATCTGGGACAGTATGAGACCCAGTACTTC. The gene calls are TRBV7-7 and TRBJ2-5; 7 bases align to TRBD1. This CDR3 comprises 15 residues. With V trimmed by 4 bases and J by 5 bases, 10 bases remained unmatched. In germline, CDR1 is SSHAT, CDR2 FNYEAQ (reference sequence).

V and J are TRBV12-3 or TRBV12-4 and TRBJ1-4; D not certain. Trimming removed 5 bases at V and 6 bases at J, with 13 bases between. The CDR3 spans 14 residues. CDR3 sequence reads: CASSRVLGYEKLFF. DNA of the CDR3: TGTGCCAGCAGTAGAGTCTTGGGCTATGAAAAACTGTTTTTT.

The chain links TRBV2 to TRBJ2-1, with a tentative D call TRBD1 (6 bases). The CDR3 sequence is 12 residues long. V gave up 8 bases and J gave up 2 bases, with 7 bases separating them. Germline lookup yields CDR1 SNHLY and CDR2 FYNNEI. CDR3 sequence (DNA): TGTGCCAGCGGGGGCACCTACAATGAGCAGTTCTTC. It is translated as CASGGTYNEQFF. Full variable domain (outside the CDR3, taken from reference TRBV2 and TRBJ2-1): EPEVTQTPSHQVTQMGQEVILRCVPISNHLYFYWYRQILGQKVEFLVSFYNNEISEKSEIFDDQFSVERPDGSNFTLKIRSTKLEDSAMYFCASGGTYNEQFFGPGTRLTVL.

The chain has TRBV10-3 and TRBJ2-7; TRBD1 might be the D (5 bases). V lost 6 bases, J lost 2 bases, and 11 bases lay in between. The germline V gene has CDR1 ENHRY and CDR2 SYGVKD. CDR3 length equals 13 residues. In DNA form, the CDR3 reads TGTGCCATCAGCCCGACGGACACCTACGAGCAGTACTTC. It translates to CAISPTDTYEQYF.

The V gene is TRBV20-1, the J gene TRBJ1-1, with 7 bases matching TRBD1. The germline gives CDR1 DFQATT, CDR2 SNEGSKA (reference sequence). CDR3 length equals 14 residues. V lost 4 bases to trimming and J lost 7 bases; unmatched junction nucleotides: 12. The CDR3 loop reads CSAILSSGGYEAFF. DNA for the CDR3: TGCAGTGCTATACTAAGTTCAGGGGGATATGAAGCTTTCTTT.

This clonotype came up once. The rearrangement joins TRBV9 to TRBJ1-5, with 9 nucleotides matching TRBD1. This CDR3 has 15 residues. The germline CDR1 and CDR2 sequences are SGDLS and YYNGEE. Trimming took 5 bases from V and 3 from J; bases not matched to a gene: 6. The CDR3 DNA follows: TGTGCCAGCAGTTCTGGGACAGGGAACAATCAGCCCCAGCATTTT. It yields the protein CASSSGTGNNQPQHF.

The chain employs TRBV24-1 and TRBJ2-2, with D possibly matching TRBD2 (5 bases). V dropped 1 base and J dropped 5 bases, with 13 bases sitting between them. CDR1 is KGHDR, CDR2 SFDVKD, per germline. The CDR3 sequence is 16 residues long. The chain's CDR3 is CATSDFRKSGTGELFF. CDR3 DNA: TGTGCCACCAGTGATTTCAGGAAATCGGGGACCGGGGAGCTGTTTTTT.

The chain has TRBV11-3 and TRBJ2-1; D gene unclear. Germline V gene data show CDR1 as SGHNT and CDR2 as YENEEA. This CDR3 is 12 amino acids long. The germline V and J ends were trimmed by 1 base and 10 bases, with 8 bases remaining between them. The CDR3 spells CASSLGRLEQFF. The CDR3 DNA sequence: TGTGCCAGCAGCTTAGGTCGGCTGGAGCAGTTCTTC.

The chain recombines TRBV2 with TRBJ2-7, with 11 bases identical to TRBD1. Germline CDR1 is SNHLY and CDR2 is FYNNEI. This CDR3 contains 15 residues. J gave up 4 bases and V 9 bases, and 11 bases lay outside the gene matches. The CDR3 loop is CARRDPGQGGYEQYV. The CDR3 coding sequence is TGTGCCAGACGGGATCCGGGACAGGGGGGATACGAGCAGTACGTC.

CDR3 nucleotide sequence: TGTGCCAGCAGGGGCGTGGACCGCCAGTACTTC. This codes for CASRGVDRQYF. The chain uses TRBV6-5 and TRBJ2-5, with D uncertain. Trimming took 6 bases from V and 10 from J, leaving 12 bases between them. This CDR3 has 11 amino acids. CDR1 and CDR2 from the germline V gene are MNHEY and SVGAGI.

The chain carries TRBV12-3 or TRBV12-4 and TRBJ2-2; 8 bases are a match to TRBD2. The CDR3 loop spans 17 amino acids. Trimming cost V 5 bases and J 4 bases; bases outside gene matches: 12. The CDR3 DNA reads as TGTGCCAGCAGTCCTTTGGTTGCGGGGGGACCCACCGGGGAGCTGTTTTTT. Encoded protein: CASSPLVAGGPTGELFF.

This clonotype was detected only once. V and J are TRBV5-1 and TRBJ1-3; 8 nucleotides line up with TRBD1. Germline V gene data show CDR1 as SGHRS and CDR2 as YFSETQ. The CDR3 loop spans 17 amino acids. V gave up 4 bases and J gave up 3 bases; unmatched junction bases: 12. The chain's CDR3 is CASSEQAQGAGGNTIYF. The CDR3 DNA is TGCGCCAGCAGCGAACAAGCCCAGGGGGCTGGTGGAAACACCATATATTTT.

CDR3 bases: TGTGCCAGCAGCTCCCGGGGGACCCTTGGAGAGACCCAGTACTTC. Its protein product is CASSSRGTLGETQYF. The genes are TRBV3-1 and TRBJ2-5; weak D call: TRBD2 (6 bases). This CDR3 contains 15 residues. V dropped 5 bases and J dropped 4 bases, with 17 bases sitting between them. Germline values: CDR1 LGHDT, CDR2 YNNKEL (reference sequence).